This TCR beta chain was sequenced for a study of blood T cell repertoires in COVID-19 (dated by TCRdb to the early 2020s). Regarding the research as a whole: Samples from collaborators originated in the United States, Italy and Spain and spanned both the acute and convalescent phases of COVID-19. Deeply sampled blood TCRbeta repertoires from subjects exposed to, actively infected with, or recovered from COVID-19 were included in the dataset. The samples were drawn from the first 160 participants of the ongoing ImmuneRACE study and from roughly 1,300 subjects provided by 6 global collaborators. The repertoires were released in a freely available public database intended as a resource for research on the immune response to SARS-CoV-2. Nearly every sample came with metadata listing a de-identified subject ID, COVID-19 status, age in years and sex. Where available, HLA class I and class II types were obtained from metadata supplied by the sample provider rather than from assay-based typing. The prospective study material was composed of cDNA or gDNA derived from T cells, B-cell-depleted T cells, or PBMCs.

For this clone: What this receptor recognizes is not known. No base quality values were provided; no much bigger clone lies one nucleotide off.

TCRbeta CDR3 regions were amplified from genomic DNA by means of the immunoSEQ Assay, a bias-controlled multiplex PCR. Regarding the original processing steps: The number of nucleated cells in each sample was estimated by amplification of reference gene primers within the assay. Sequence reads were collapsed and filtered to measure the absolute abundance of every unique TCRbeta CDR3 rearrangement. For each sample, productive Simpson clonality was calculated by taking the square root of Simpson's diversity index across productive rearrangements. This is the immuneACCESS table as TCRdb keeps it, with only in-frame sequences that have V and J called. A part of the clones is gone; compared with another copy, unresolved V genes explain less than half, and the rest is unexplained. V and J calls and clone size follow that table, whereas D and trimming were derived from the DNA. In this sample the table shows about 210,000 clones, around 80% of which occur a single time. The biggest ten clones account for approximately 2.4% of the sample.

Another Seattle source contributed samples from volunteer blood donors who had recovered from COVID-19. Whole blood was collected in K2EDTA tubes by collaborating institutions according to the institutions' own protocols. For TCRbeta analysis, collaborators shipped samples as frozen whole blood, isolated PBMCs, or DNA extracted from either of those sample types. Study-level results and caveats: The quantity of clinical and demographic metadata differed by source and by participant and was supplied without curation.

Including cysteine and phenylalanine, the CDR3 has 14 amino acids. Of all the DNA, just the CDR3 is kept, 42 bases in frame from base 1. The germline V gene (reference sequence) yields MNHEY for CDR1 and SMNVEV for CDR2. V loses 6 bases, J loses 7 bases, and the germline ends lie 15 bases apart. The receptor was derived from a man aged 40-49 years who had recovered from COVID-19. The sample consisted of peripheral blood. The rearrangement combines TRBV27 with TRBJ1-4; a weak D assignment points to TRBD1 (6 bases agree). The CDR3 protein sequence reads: CASRPQGWTEKLFF. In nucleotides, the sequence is TGTGCCAGCAGACCTCAGGGGTGGACTGAAAAACTGTTTTTT.